Below, 14 T cell receptor delta chains from the same sample are listed, as sequenced in a study of fetal and pediatric gammadelta thymocytes. TCRdb re-processed the reads via CATT. The data show roughly 2,000 delta-chain clones, with about 25% seen just once and 3.5% to 4.5% held by the top ten. The specimen was non-Vgamma9Vdelta2 gamma-delta T cells from the thymus. Subset here: CD3+gammadeltaTCR+ thymocytes not co-expressing Vgamma9 and Vdelta2. The receptor set was obtained from a child who underwent cardiac surgery and was recorded as healthy.

The rearrangement links TRDV1 to TRDJ1; 10 positions match TRDD3. Germline V gene data show CDR1 as TSWWSYY and CDR2 as QGS. V was pared by 0 bases and J by 1 base, with 29 bases of the junction left unmatched. The length of the CDR3 is 25 residues. The CDR3 loop reads CALGELGRFLPFVLGDMVSTDKLIF. The CDR3 nucleotides are TGTGCTCTTGGGGAACTGGGTCGGTTCCTACCCTTCGTTCTGGGGGATATGGTCAGCACCGATAAACTCATCTTT.

By frequency in the sample, this clone is medium-sized. The chain employs TRDV1 and TRDJ1; D is unresolved. This CDR3 has 20 residues. Trimming removed 0 bases at V and 0 bases at J, with 23 bases between. The germline gives CDR1 TSWWSYY, CDR2 QGS. The CDR3 bases are TGTGCTCTTGGGGAACTCTCCTGCCCCGTACTGTGCCCGTACACCGATAAACTCATCTTT. Translated, it gives CALGELSCPVLCPYTDKLIF.

This clone is labeled medium-sized. The rearrangement uses TRDV1 and TRDJ1; TRDD3 matches at 7 bases. The CDR3 covers 19 residues. The junction had 24 bases not matched to a gene; V was cut back by 4 bases and J by 7 bases. Per the germline V gene, CDR1 is TSWWSYY and CDR2 is QGS. The CDR3 protein is CALGGRGLPREYWGGKLIF. The CDR3 nucleotides read TGTGCTCTTGGGGGTAGAGGCCTCCCTAGGGAGTACTGGGGAGGTAAACTCATCTTT.

This clone is labeled medium-sized. The chain carries TRDV1 and TRDJ1, with TRDD3 matching 12 bases. From germline, CDR1 is TSWWSYY and CDR2 QGS. The V segment lost 2 bases and the J segment 3 bases; nucleotides outside the gene matches: 16. CDR3 size: 20 residues. CDR3 amino acids: CALGEVPRYLYWGIPDKLIF. The CDR3 nucleotides read TGTGCTCTTGGGGAAGTCCCGCGCTACCTTTACTGGGGGATACCCGATAAACTCATCTTT.

A remark on this clone: A much larger clone differs by one base, so this may be a read error. The J gene is TRDJ2, the V gene TRDV1; 8 bases are shared with TRDD3. Losses at the gene ends were 3 bases for V and 0 bases for J; bases not matched to a gene: 33. Germline V gene lookup returns CDR1 TSWWSYY and CDR2 QGS. This CDR3 has 26 amino acids. The CDR3 DNA sequence: TGTGCTCTTGGGGACGATCGCCCACCGCTGACACTGGGGGTTTACGGGCCTCAAGCTTTGACAGCACAACTCTTCTTT. Amino acid sequence: CALGDDRPPLTLGVYGPQALTAQLFF.

This clone is classed as medium-sized (0.01 to 0.1%). The J gene is TRDJ1, the V gene TRDV1; 8 bases fit TRDD3. Per germline, CDR1 TSWWSYY and CDR2 QGS. V was clipped by 0 bases and J by 0 bases; unmatched bases: 24. This CDR3 contains 23 residues. The CDR3 coding sequence is TGTGCTCTTGGGGAACTAAAGTCTAGTCCTACTGGGGATACTAGGACTTACACCGATAAACTCATCTTT. As protein: CALGELKSSPTGDTRTYTDKLIF.

A remark on this clone: Possible read error: a much larger clone is one base away. The chain combines TRDV1 with TRDJ1; 7 bases map to TRDD3. Germline V CDR1 and CDR2: TSWWSYY, QGS. This CDR3 contains 22 residues. V shed 5 bases, J shed 0 bases, and the junction held 27 bases outside the gene matches. The CDR3 spells CALGYLRHPTPLGAAYTDKLIF. CDR3 nucleotide sequence: TGTGCTCTTGGGTACCTCAGACATCCCACTCCCCTGGGGGCCGCGTACACCGATAAACTCATCTTT.

This clone is large. The chain uses TRDV3 and TRDJ1; TRDD3 matches at 8 bases. V shed 3 bases, J shed 3 bases, and the junction held 12 bases outside the gene matches. CDR3 size: 15 residues. CDR1 and CDR2 (germline): TVYSNPD, GDNSRS (reference sequence). This CDR3 reads CAFPPLGIPSDKLIF. DNA for the CDR3: TGTGCCTTCCCACCTCTGGGGATACCGTCCGATAAACTCATCTTT.

This clone was seen a handful of times. The chain employs TRDV1 and TRDJ1; the match to TRDD2 covers 8 bases. The V gene's germline CDR1 is TSWWSYY and CDR2 QGS. This CDR3 spans 18 amino acids. After removal of 4 bases from V and 5 bases from J, the junction contained 18 bases not matched to a gene. The CDR3 DNA reads as TGTGCTCTTGGGGTGAACCTTCCTAAGTTATCGCCCCGGGATAAACTCATCTTT. The encoded protein is CALGVNLPKLSPRDKLIF.

This clone qualifies as large. The V gene is TRAV29/DV5, the J gene TRDJ1; 7 bases are a match to TRDD3. V lost 0 bases and J lost 2; bases outside the gene matches: 4. This CDR3 has 14 residues. Germline values: CDR1 NSMFDY, CDR2 ISSIKDK. The CDR3 DNA is TGTGCAGCAAGCGCGCCGGGGGATACCGATAAACTCATCTTT. Protein: CAASAPGDTDKLIF.

This clone is judged medium-sized. The J gene is TRDJ1, the V gene TRDV1; weak D call: TRDD3 (5 bases). The V end lost 4 bases, the J end lost 2 bases, and 35 bases lay between the germline ends. The CDR3 sequence is 22 residues long. Germline lookup yields CDR1 TSWWSYY and CDR2 QGS. CDR3 nucleotide sequence: TGTGCTCTTGGGGTTCGCCCCCTAGCCCAATCCCGAGCGGGATTTTGGACCGATAAACTCATCTTT. It translates to CALGVRPLAQSRAGFWTDKLIF.

Note on this clone: At one of its ends the junction is not consistent with the germline gene, which may arise from a read error. In the same sample, other DNA sequences code for this CDR3. The V gene is TRDV1, the J gene TRDJ1, with TRDD3 matching 8 bases. CDR3 length: 19 amino acids. Germline lookup yields CDR1 TSWWSYY and CDR2 QGS. CDR3 DNA sequence: TGTGCTCTTGGGGAAAATCTTCCTTCGGTTAGACTGGGGGTAGATAAACTCATATTT. As protein: CALGENLPSVRLGVDKLIF.

This chain connects TRDV1 to TRDJ1; TRDD3 might be the D (6 bases). V shed 1 base and J shed 0 bases, with 18 bases lying between them. Germline CDR1 and CDR2: TSWWSYY and QGS. This CDR3 is 18 amino acids long. The CDR3 region is CALGEQLEARGYTDKLIF. The CDR3 DNA reads as TGTGCTCTTGGGGAACAGTTGGAAGCAAGGGGATACACCGATAAACTCATCTTT.

This clone was seen only a few times. This chain links TRDV1 with TRDJ1; 7 bases agree with TRDD2. Germline V gene data show CDR1 as TSWWSYY and CDR2 as QGS. The V segment lost 2 bases and the J segment 0 bases; nucleotides outside the gene matches: 12. This CDR3 has 18 amino acids. The CDR3 DNA is TGTGCTCTTGGGGAATTCCTACGAGGACCTCGTTACACCGATAAACTCATCTTT. Translation: CALGEFLRGPRYTDKLIF.